The T cell receptor beta chain described here comes from a study of human T cells and chemical hapten exposure. Broader study findings: Expanded TCRs formed significantly more large CDR3 similarity clusters than controls.

A note on this clonotype: Its antigen is not identified.

As for time point: patch test 3, about 24 weeks after DPC sensitization. Documented treatment: therapeutic diphenylcyclopropenone sensitization with weekly scalp DPC. Germline V CDR1 and CDR2: SQVTM, ANQGSEA. Trimming removed 4 bases at V and 3 bases at J, with 6 bases between. CDR3 size: 11 residues. TCRdb recomputed calls from the RACE reads with MiXCR, one row per CDR3 protein. The sample comprises some 74,000 distinct CDR3 sequences, around 13% of which are singletons, and under 6% rests with the top ten. This receptor was obtained from a woman aged 45 to 65 with alopecia areata. Some clones in this sample may be carry-over from other donors' samples. The chain links TRBV29-1 to TRBJ1-1; D gene ambiguous. The source was whole blood, collected in connection with sensitization to the hapten diphenylcyclopropenone (DPC). The CDR3 nucleotides read TGCAGCGTTGTAGTGGACACTGAAGCTTTCTTT. Its translation is CSVVVDTEAFF.